This T cell receptor (beta chain) was observed in a study of blood T cell repertoires in COVID-19. As for the study in general: Whether acute or convalescent, the COVID-19 samples came from the United States, Italy and Spain. PBMCs, B-cell-depleted T cells, or T cells provided the cDNA or gDNA that made up the material.

Trimming shortened V by 1 base and J by 0 bases, and 13 bases separated the two germline ends. Germline V CDR1 and CDR2: SGHRS, YFSETQ. The CDR3 is made up of 16 amino acids. Authors' processing steps: For nucleated cells, counts were estimated from reference gene primer amplification. TCRdb's copy holds only in-frame clones and misses some; the assay was immunoSEQ multiplex PCR. Clone size and V and J calls were adopted from that table, with D and trimming inferred from the DNA. The data contain approximately 130,000 clones, around 91% of them singletons. Sequencing used peripheral blood. The sequence derives from a man between 65 and 85 years old with active or convalescent COVID-19. The chain uses TRBV5-1 and TRBJ1-1; D gene uncertain. In DNA form, the CDR3 reads TGCGCCAGCAGCTTGCGGGGTCGAGACATGAACACTGAAGCTTTCTTT. Translation gives CASSLRGRDMNTEAFF. The variable domain in full, with the rest retrieved from reference TRBV5-1 and TRBJ1-1, is KAGVTQTPRYLIKTRGQQVTLSCSPISGHRSVSWYQQTPGQGLQFLFEYFSETQRNKGNFPGRFSGRQFSNSRSEMNVSTLELGDSALYLCASSLRGRDMNTEAFFGQGTRLTVV.